These T cell receptor beta chains were read from a single sample in a study of blood T cell repertoires in COVID-19. The method was immunoSEQ multiplex PCR; TCRdb's version includes in-frame clones alone and lacks a portion of them. The data contain some 88,000 clones, 70% to 80% of them singletons. Sequences were obtained from peripheral blood. All receptors derive from a human donor in a cohort sampled during active COVID-19. The CDR3 runs from the conserved cysteine through the conserved F or W. Each record gives: J gene, D gene, V gene, clone size, CDR3 DNA, CDR3 protein. The D gene is left open where the match is weak. Expanded clones are given a class, and other clones once, few, many or no size at all.

>TRBJ2-6|TRBD1|TRBV7-8|.
TGTGCCAGCAGCTCCGACAGGGGCTCTGGGGCCAACGTCCTGACTTTC
CASSSDRGSGANVLTF
>TRBJ1-3|.|TRBV6-6|few
TGTGCCAGCAGTCGATCAACACAGAACTCTGGAAACACCATATATTTT
CASSRSTQNSGNTIYF
>TRBJ2-5|TRBD2|TRBV6-5|.
TGTGCCAGCACCCTCGGGGGGGGGCAGGGGGAGACCCAGTACTTC
CASTLGGGQGETQYF
>TRBJ1-6|.|TRBV28|.
TGTGCCAGCAGCGGCGGCAGCCTCTCCGGTCCCCTCCACTTT
CASSGGSLSGPLHF
>TRBJ1-4|.|TRBV28|.
TGTGCCAGCAGCTTGGGGGGGGCAACTAATGAAAAACTGTTTTTT
CASSLGGATNEKLFF
>TRBJ2-2|TRBD1|TRBV19|few
TGTGCCAGTAATTCACAGGGGGCCGTCGACACCGGGGAGCTGTTTTTT
CASNSQGAVDTGELFF
>TRBJ2-5|TRBD2|TRBV7-2|.
TGTGCCAGCAGGCCGACTAGCGGGGCCTTCGGGGCCCAGTACTTC
CASRPTSGAFGAQYF
>TRBJ2-1|.|TRBV6-4|.
TGTGCCAGCAGTGCCCGAACAGGGGGGGGTGAGCAGTTCTTC
CASSARTGGGEQFF
>TRBJ2-1|TRBD2|TRBV6-5|.
TGTGCCAGCAGTCCCCGCCAGCGGGGTTACAATGAGCAGTTCTTC
CASSPRQRGYNEQFF
>TRBJ1-4|.|TRBV7-9|.
TGTGCCAGCAGCTCCCGGGACATTGGTGAAAAACTGTTTTTT
CASSSRDIGEKLFF
>TRBJ2-2|TRBD1|TRBV7-9|.
TGTGCCAGCAGCCCCCCATTGGGACAGATACTCACCGGGGAGCTGTTTTTT
CASSPPLGQILTGELFF
>TRBJ1-5|.|TRBV28|.
TGTGCCAGCAGCCATCTTCCGCGGGGGGCTTGGAGCAATCAGCCCCAGCATTTT
CASSHLPRGAWSNQPQHF
>TRBJ2-6|TRBD2|TRBV28|.
TGTGCCAGCAGTTCTAGCGGGGAGAGCTCTGGGGCCAACGTCCTGACTTTC
CASSSSGESSGANVLTF
>TRBJ1-1|TRBD1|TRBV7-2|.
TGTGCCAGCAGCGTCGACAGGGGGGACACTGAAGCTTTCTTT
CASSVDRGDTEAFF
>TRBJ2-2|TRBD2|TRBV7-2|.
TGTGCCAGCAGGGGCGCGGGAGGGGCCACCGGGGAGCTGTTTTTT
CASRGAGGATGELFF
>TRBJ2-6|TRBD1|TRBV19|.
TGTGCCAGTAGTAACCCTTCGGGACAGGGGAGGGCCAACGTCCTGACTTTC
CASSNPSGQGRANVLTF
>TRBJ1-1|.|TRBV29-1|.
TGCAGCGTTGAAGAGGGGGGGGACACTGAAGCTTTCTTT
CSVEEGGDTEAFF
>TRBJ2-1|.|TRBV7-8|.
TGTGCCAGCAGCGACCATAGCCAGCAGTTCTTC
CASSDHSQQFF
>TRBJ2-7|TRBD1|TRBV5-1|.
TGCGCCAGCAGCTCGGGACAGTCCGGCGAGCAGTACTTC
CASSSGQSGEQYF
>TRBJ2-3|.|TRBV5-1|.
TGCGCCAGCAGCCCCAGGGTAGCAGATACGCAGTATTTT
CASSPRVADTQYF
>TRBJ2-7|.|TRBV10-2|.
TGCGCCAGCAGTGAGCTACGGACACGCACAGCCTACGAGCAGTACTTC
CASSELRTRTAYEQYF
>TRBJ2-7|TRBD2|TRBV7-2|.
TGTGCCAGCAGCCATAGCGGGAGCTCTTACGAGCAGTACTTC
CASSHSGSSYEQYF
>TRBJ1-2|TRBD1|TRBV29-1|.
TGCAGCGTCGGGACAGGGCTAGCCGGTGGAAATGGCTACACCTTC
CSVGTGLAGGNGYTF
>TRBJ2-1|TRBD2|TRBV11-3|.
TGTGCCAGCAGCTTAGGGAGACTAGCGGGGAATGAGCAGTTCTTC
CASSLGRLAGNEQFF
>TRBJ2-5|TRBD2|TRBV3-1/TRBV3-2|.
TGTGCCAGCAGCAAAATAGCGGGAGATGTTAAAGAGACCCAGTACTTC
CASSKIAGDVKETQYF
>TRBJ1-6|.|TRBV5-1|few
TGCGCCAGCAGCTTCCGGGACATTAATTCACCCCTCCACTTT
CASSFRDINSPLHF
>TRBJ2-2|.|TRBV7-9|.
TGTGCCAGGAGTATAGCGGACGGGGAGCTGTTTTTT
CARSIADGELFF
>TRBJ2-7|.|TRBV7-8|once
TGTGCCAGCAGCTTAAAACTAGGCCCAGAGGGTTACGAGCAGTACTTC
CASSLKLGPEGYEQYF
>TRBJ2-2|.|TRBV10-3|once
TGTGCCATCAGTGAGTATATTTCACGCGGCGGCGAGATCGCCACGAACACCGGGGAGCTGTTTTTT
CAISEYISRGGEIATNTGELFF
>TRBJ2-1|TRBD2|TRBV10-3|.
TGTGCCATCAGTGACCAACCGGGGGGGAGGGACAATGAGCAGTTCTTC
CAISDQPGGRDNEQFF
>TRBJ2-7|TRBD2|TRBV7-6|.
TGTGCCAGCAGCTTATTGGAGAGCGGGAGATCTTACGAGCAGTACTTC
CASSLLESGRSYEQYF
>TRBJ2-3|.|TRBV12-5|.
TGTGCTAGTGGTTTGGGCCTTGGGGAGGAAAGCACAGATACGCAGTATTTT
CASGLGLGEESTDTQYF
>TRBJ2-5|.|TRBV7-7|.
TGTGCTAGCAGCCACCGACAGGACCAAGAGACCCAGTACTTC
CASSHRQDQETQYF
>TRBJ1-5|.|TRBV7-2|.
TGTGCCAGCAGCCCTTCCTTCAGCAATCAGCCCCAGCATTTT
CASSPSFSNQPQHF
>TRBJ2-1|TRBD1|TRBV24-1|.
TGTGCCACCAGTGAAACAGGGGTTACGGAGCAGTTCTTC
CATSETGVTEQFF
>TRBJ1-6|.|TRBV20-1|few
TGCAGTGCTAGTGCAGACAGTATAGATTCACCCCTCCACTTT
CSASADSIDSPLHF
>TRBJ2-6|.|TRBV10-3|.
TGTGCCATCAGTGAAATCGACATCTCTGGGGCCAACGTCCTGACTTTC
CAISEIDISGANVLTF
>TRBJ2-5|TRBD1|TRBV7-2|.
TGTGCCAGCAGCTTGGGACAGGGGACCCAAGAGACCCAGTACTTC
CASSLGQGTQETQYF
>TRBJ1-5|.|TRBV4-2|few
TGTGCCAGCAGCCAAGGGGACAACGTCAATCAGCCCCAGCATTTT
CASSQGDNVNQPQHF
>TRBJ1-2|TRBD1|TRBV28|.
TGTGCCAGCAGTTCAAAGACAGGGGGCTTAGGTGGCTACACCTTC
CASSSKTGGLGGYTF
>TRBJ2-2|.|TRBV2|.
TGTGCCAGCAGGGATTGGGACAAAAACACCGGGGAGCTGTTTTTT
CASRDWDKNTGELFF
>TRBJ2-3|TRBD2|TRBV4-2|.
TGTGCCAGCAGCCCGCACCCTAGCGGAGGGGACACAGATACGCAGTATTTT
CASSPHPSGGDTDTQYF
>TRBJ2-7|.|TRBV19|once
TGTGCCAGTAGTTCTCACCCCGGGAGAGGAAACGAGCAGTACTTC
CASSSHPGRGNEQYF
>TRBJ2-7|.|TRBV10-2|.
TGCGCCAGCAGTCTGTCAGGTCCCTACGAGCAGTACTTC
CASSLSGPYEQYF
>TRBJ2-3|.|TRBV5-6|.
TGTGCCAGCAGCTTGGGACTAGTCCCAGATACGCAGTATTTT
CASSLGLVPDTQYF
>TRBJ2-3|.|TRBV7-9|.
TGTGCCAGCAGCCCATGGGGCGCAGATACGCAGTATTTT
CASSPWGADTQYF
>TRBJ2-3|.|TRBV27|few
TGTGCCAGCAGTTGGAGCGAAGAAGATACGCAGTATTTT
CASSWSEEDTQYF
>TRBJ2-3|.|TRBV24-1|.
TGTGCCACCAGTGATCCCGGGACTGCCCCAGATACGCAGTATTTT
CATSDPGTAPDTQYF
>TRBJ2-7|.|TRBV18|.
TGTGCCAGCTCACCAGAAAAAGACACGGCTCAGTACTTC
CASSPEKDTAQYF
>TRBJ1-1|.|TRBV19|few
TGTGCCAGTAGTAGTATCTGGGCCGACACTGAAGCTTTCTTT
CASSSIWADTEAFF
>TRBJ1-4|.|TRBV4-1|.
TGCGCCAGCAGCCAAAAGATCGGGGCGGGACGGCTTAATGAAAAACTGTTTTTT
CASSQKIGAGRLNEKLFF
>TRBJ1-3|.|TRBV7-2|.
TGTGCCAGCAGCTTAGGTTCGGGTGCTGGAAACACCATATATTTT
CASSLGSGAGNTIYF
>TRBJ1-1|.|TRBV27|.
TGTGCCAGCACTCCCAACAAGAACACTGAAGCTTTCTTT
CASTPNKNTEAFF
>TRBJ2-7|TRBD1|TRBV18|few
TGTGCCAGCTCACCAACGGACAGGGACTACGAGCAGTACTTC
CASSPTDRDYEQYF
>TRBJ2-5|TRBD2|TRBV2|once
TGTGCCAGCAGGCGGACTAGCGGAAGGGGGCAAGAGACCCAGTACTTC
CASRRTSGRGQETQYF
>TRBJ2-7|.|TRBV28|.
TGTGCCAGCAGTCCCCCTAGCTCCTACGAGCAGTACTTC
CASSPPSSYEQYF
>TRBJ1-6|.|TRBV27|.
TGTGCCAGCTCGGGATACCTGGGAAATTCACCCCTCCACTTT
CASSGYLGNSPLHF
>TRBJ1-5|TRBD1|TRBV16|few
TGTGCCAGCAGCCCATCGGGACAGTCTATCAATCAGCCCCAGCATTTT
CASSPSGQSINQPQHF
>TRBJ1-2|.|TRBV11-2|many
TGTGCCAGCAGCCCAATGGGTGGAGGGACCAACTATGGCTACACCTTC
CASSPMGGGTNYGYTF